This TCR beta chain was retrieved from a study of blood T cell repertoires in COVID-19. Study processing details: Amplification of reference gene primers was used by the study to estimate nucleated cell counts. The protocol was immunoSEQ multiplex PCR, while the TCRdb copy is restricted to in-frame clones and leaves out a portion. Clonal size and the V and J genes are those of that table, whereas D and trimming came from the DNA. The profile shows around 90,000 clones, around four fifths of them singletons. Germline V lookup: CDR1 SEHNR, CDR2 FQNEAQ (reference sequence). V lost 4 bases, J lost 10 bases, and 16 bases lay in between. This CDR3 is built from 13 residues. This clone has just a few counts.

The source of this sequence is a woman aged 70-85 years with active or convalescent COVID-19. The sample was peripheral blood. This chain links TRBV7-9 with TRBJ1-1, with unresolved D. CDR3 in amino acids: CASSSLLGGRAFF. The CDR3 DNA reads TGTGCCAGCAGCTCCCTTTTAGGAGGGCGAGCTTTCTTT.